Following are 26 T cell receptor beta chains from one sample sequenced in a study of Graves' ophthalmopathy and Graves' hyperthyroidism. RNA transcripts yielded amplified TCR beta CDR3 regions. Second-round multiplex PCR followed a first-round RT-PCR using HTBI primers. TCRdb re-called the multiplex PCR reads with MiXCR, one entry per CDR3 protein. The sample lists some 47,000 distinct CDR3 sequences; around half were seen once. Material for sequencing was peripheral blood. Source of these receptors: an adult man with Graves' ophthalmopathy.

The V gene is TRBV20-1, the J gene TRBJ2-3; TRBD2 matches 12 bases. The CDR3 contains 15 residues. Germline CDR1 reads DFQATT; CDR2 reads SNEGSKA (reference sequence). Unmatched junction bases numbered 5, after V lost 5 bases and J lost 2 bases. The DNA of the CDR3 is TGCAGTGCTGCAAGGACTAGCGGGAACACAGATACGCAGTATTTT. Amino acids: CSAARTSGNTDTQYF.

This rearrangement joins TRBV12-3 or TRBV12-4 to TRBJ2-5; the D gene is possibly TRBD1 (5 bases). Trimming shortened V by 2 bases and J by 10 bases, and 8 bases separated the two germline ends. The CDR3 contains 11 residues. The CDR3 is CASSLLGVQYF. DNA for the CDR3: TGTGCCAGCAGTTTACTAGGGGTCCAGTACTTC.

In this sample, this clonotype turned up many times. V usage is TRBV4-1 and J usage is TRBJ2-1, with 11 bases lining up with TRBD2. Unmatched junction bases numbered 7, after V lost 2 bases and J lost 7 bases. The CDR3 covers 16 residues. Germline lookup yields CDR1 MGHRA and CDR2 YSYEKL. The CDR3 nucleotides read TGCGCCAGCAGCCAATCTAGCGGGAGGAAGTCAAATGAGCAGTTCTTC. Protein sequence: CASSQSSGRKSNEQFF.

Worth noting for this clonotype: The junction departs from germline at one end; a sequencing error may be responsible. The J gene is TRBJ2-1, the V gene TRBV7-7; D assignment may be TRBD1 or TRBD2 (5 bases each). The CDR3 spans 14 residues. CDR1 SSHAT and CDR2 FNYEAQ come from the germline V gene (reference sequence). The CDR3 DNA sequence: TGTGCTAGCAGCTTAACAGGAGGAGACAATGAGCAGTTCTTC. Protein product: CASSLTGGDNEQFF.

Ten or more counts support this clonotype. V and J are TRBV5-1 and TRBJ1-6; TRBD1 is a possible D gene (6 bases). Trimming removed 2 bases at V and 7 bases at J, with 13 bases between. The CDR3 consists of 15 residues. Germline-derived CDR1 and CDR2 are SGHRS and YFSETQ. CDR3 amino acids: CASSLGDTGNSPLHF. The CDR3 DNA sequence: TGCGCCAGCAGCTTAGGGGACACTGGGAATTCACCCCTCCACTTT. Variable domain in full (rest from reference TRBV5-1 and TRBJ1-6): KAGVTQTPRYLIKTRGQQVTLSCSPISGHRSVSWYQQTPGQGLQFLFEYFSETQRNKGNFPGRFSGRQFSNSRSEMNVSTLELGDSALYLCASSLGDTGNSPLHFGNGTRLTVT.

This clonotype occurred a few times. A much bigger clone sits one base away, suggesting this may be a read error. This sequence joins TRBV3-1 and TRBJ1-6; D is perhaps TRBD1 (5 bases). The CDR3 covers 14 residues. Per germline, CDR1 LGHDT and CDR2 YNNKEL (reference sequence). V lost 3 bases to trimming and J lost 6 bases, with 9 bases between them. The CDR3 region is CASSQGTGNSPLHF. The CDR3 nucleotides are TGTGCCAGCAGCCAGGGGACGGGTAATTCACCCCTCCACTTT.

The CDR3 nucleotides read TGCAGTGCCCGATCCGGGAGGGGGTTGTACGAGCAGTACTTC. This translates into CSARSGRGLYEQYF. This chain joins TRBV20-1 and TRBJ2-7, with TRBD2 matching 8 bases. CDR3 length equals 14 residues. Germline-derived CDR1 and CDR2 are DFQATT and SNEGSKA (reference sequence). With 6 bases clipped from V and 4 bases from J, the junction kept 11 bases outside the gene matches.

This chain connects TRBV2 to TRBJ2-6; D is possibly TRBD1 or TRBD2 (7 bases each). Deletions cut 3 bases from V and 0 bases from J, with 15 bases between. The CDR3 has 18 amino acids. The germline V gene encodes CDR1 SNHLY and CDR2 FYNNEI. The CDR3 sequence: CASSDSGGGSSGANVLTF. CDR3 DNA sequence: TGTGCCAGCAGTGATTCAGGGGGGGGTTCCTCTGGGGCCAACGTCCTGACTTTC. The whole variable domain, filled in from reference TRBV2 and TRBJ2-6, reads EPEVTQTPSHQVTQMGQEVILRCVPISNHLYFYWYRQILGQKVEFLVSFYNNEISEKSEIFDDQFSVERPDGSNFTLKIRSTKLEDSAMYFCASSDSGGGSSGANVLTFGAGSRLTVL.

The chain uses TRBV6-5 and TRBJ1-5, with TRBD1 as a possible D gene (6 bases). The CDR3 spans 15 residues. Germline V gene data show CDR1 as MNHEY and CDR2 as SVGAGI. V was trimmed by 5 bases and J by 3 bases, leaving 14 bases between them. The CDR3 sequence: CASSESGQNNQPQHF. In nucleotides, the CDR3 is TGTGCCAGCAGTGAATCTGGACAGAACAATCAGCCCCAGCATTTT.

At least ten counts were recorded for this clonotype. V gene TRBV12-3 or TRBV12-4 combines with J gene TRBJ1-1; D might be TRBD1 (5 bases). CDR3 size: 16 residues. V lost 6 bases, J lost 5 bases, and 22 bases lay in between. The CDR3 loop is CASSANSGRGRTEAFF. The CDR3 DNA is TGTGCCAGCAGCGCTAATTCCGGGAGGGGAAGGACTGAAGCTTTCTTT.

The V and J genes are TRBV6-5 and TRBJ2-1; 10 positions agree with TRBD2. The CDR3 totals 15 residues. The germline V gene encodes CDR1 MNHEY and CDR2 SVGAGI. J gave up 8 bases and V 5 bases, and 9 bases lay outside the gene matches. This chain's CDR3 is CASSSASGSWHEQFF. DNA of the CDR3: TGTGCCAGCAGTAGCGCTAGCGGGAGCTGGCATGAGCAGTTCTTC.

This clonotype was counted ten times or more. V usage is TRBV7-9 and J usage is TRBJ2-2; the D call may be TRBD1 or TRBD2 (5 bases each). The CDR3 consists of 15 residues. From germline, CDR1 is SEHNR and CDR2 FQNEAQ (reference sequence). The V end lost 5 bases, the J end lost 2 bases, and 12 bases lay between the germline ends. CDR3 sequence: CASSRDRDNTGELFF. For the CDR3, the DNA is TGTGCCAGCAGCCGCGACCGGGACAACACCGGGGAGCTGTTTTTT.

This clonotype was detected ten times or more. V gene TRBV4-1 combines with J gene TRBJ1-3; 7 bases map to TRBD1. V shed 4 bases, J shed 0 bases, and the junction held 3 bases outside the gene matches. The CDR3 consists of 15 residues. Per germline, CDR1 MGHRA and CDR2 YSYEKL. The CDR3 is CASSRPGGSGNTIYF. CDR3 DNA: TGCGCCAGCAGCCGTCCAGGGGGCTCTGGAAACACCATATATTTT.

This chain uses TRBV13 with TRBJ1-2; D is unresolved. This CDR3 comprises 14 residues. Per the germline V gene, CDR1 is PRHDT and CDR2 is FYEKMQ (reference sequence). Trimming cost V 5 bases and J 8 bases, with 18 bases left between them. The CDR3 spells CASSRSVGRAGYTF. The CDR3 bases are TGTGCCAGCAGCCGGTCGGTCGGGCGAGCAGGCTACACCTTC.

V and J are TRBV5-4 and TRBJ1-6; 7 bases map to TRBD1. V shed 0 bases, J shed 8 bases, and the junction held 11 bases outside the gene matches. Germline lookup yields CDR1 SGHNT and CDR2 YYREEE (reference sequence). The CDR3 spans 17 residues. The CDR3 region is CASSLGRRGHGDSPLHF. The CDR3 nucleotides are TGTGCCAGCAGCTTGGGTCGTAGGGGGCATGGAGATTCACCCCTCCACTTT.

A few counts support this clonotype. This chain's CDR3 is CASSGGQVLTGELFF. The CDR3 bases are TGTGCCAGCAGTGGGGGACAGGTCCTCACCGGGGAGCTGTTTTTT. V gene TRBV25-1 combines with J gene TRBJ2-2; 8 bases fit TRBD1. This CDR3 is built from 15 residues. Germline lookup yields CDR1 MGHDK and CDR2 SYGVNS. Trimming removed 4 bases from V and 4 bases from J; junction bases left unmatched: 5.

This clonotype was seen at least ten times. One base away lies a much larger clone, so this may be a sequencing read error. V gene TRBV10-3 combines with J gene TRBJ1-1, with no clear D. The CDR3 runs 12 residues. Germline CDR1 and CDR2: ENHRY and SYGVKD. The CDR3, as DNA: TGTGCCATCGGTGATTCCAACACTGAAGCTTTCTTT. The encoded protein is CAIGDSNTEAFF.

J is TRBJ1-4 and V is TRBV29-1; 7 bases match TRBD1. V shed 4 bases, J shed 8 bases, and the junction held 10 bases outside the gene matches. Germline V lookup: CDR1 SQVTM, CDR2 ANQGSEA. CDR3 length: 14 residues. CDR3 in DNA: TGCAGCGTTGCCACAGGGGCCGTAAAGGAAAAACTGTTTTTT. It specifies CSVATGAVKEKLFF.

About this clonotype: Given the absence of the conserved phenylalanine or tryptophan at the CDR3 end, a read error is likely. The DNA is left out, because the CDR3 cannot be placed on it with certainty; the CDR3 is given as TCRdb lists it. V and J are TRBV4-2 and TRBJ2-5; the DNA was not used to check the table's D call, TRBD2. Looked up from germline, CDR1 is LGHNA and CDR2 is YNFKEQ. The CDR3 has 11 amino acids, counting both end residues. CDR3 protein: CASSQDPVAGD.

This clonotype was seen ten or more times. This chain connects TRBV6-6 to TRBJ2-5; 10 bases are shared with TRBD1. Germline V gene sequence: CDR1 MNHNY, CDR2 SVGAGI (reference sequence). V was pared by 0 bases and J by 6 bases, with 7 bases of the junction left unmatched. The CDR3 extends over 16 amino acids. The CDR3 is CASSYSGDRGRQTQYF. The CDR3 DNA reads as TGTGCCAGCAGTTACTCGGGGGACAGGGGAAGACAGACCCAGTACTTC.

The chain carries TRBV20-1 and TRBJ1-1; tentatively, D is TRBD1 (5 bases). CDR3 length: 11 amino acids. Germline V CDR1 and CDR2: DFQATT, SNEGSKA (reference sequence). The CDR3 sequence is CRIRGTHEAFF. DNA for the CDR3: TGCAGGATTCGGGGGACGCATGAAGCTTTCTTT.

The genes are TRBV2 and TRBJ1-5; D gene unclear. The V gene's germline CDR1 is SNHLY and CDR2 FYNNEI. The CDR3 is made up of 15 amino acids. The V end was cut by 4 bases, the J end by 0 bases, with 10 bases between. The CDR3 region is CASSAGENSNQPQHF. The CDR3, as DNA: TGTGCCAGCAGTGCGGGAGAAAATAGCAATCAGCCCCAGCATTTT.

The chain couples TRBV20-1 to TRBJ1-2; the match to TRBD1 covers 7 bases. Per germline, CDR1 DFQATT and CDR2 SNEGSKA (reference sequence). This CDR3 region has 12 residues. Losses at the gene ends were 8 bases for V and 5 bases for J; bases not matched to a gene: 8. The CDR3 reads CSCDPGQYGYTF. CDR3 bases: TGCAGTTGCGATCCGGGACAGTATGGCTACACCTTC.

About this clonotype itself: The junction shows a germline mismatch at one end, possibly a read error. The gene calls are TRBV6-1 and TRBJ2-7, with a tentative D call TRBD2 (5 bases). The germline gives CDR1 MNHNS, CDR2 SASEGT. This CDR3 region has 13 residues. The CDR3 sequence is CASSEARAYEQCF. CDR3 bases: TGTGCCAGCAGTGAAGCGCGGGCCTACGAGCAGTGCTTC.

This chain joins TRBV10-1 and TRBJ2-2, with D perhaps TRBD2 (6 bases). With 1 base removed from V and 12 bases from J, the gap between germline ends came to 18 bases. This CDR3 is 15 amino acids long. The germline V gene encodes CDR1 WNHNN and CDR2 SYGVQD (reference sequence). The DNA of the CDR3 is TGCGCCAGCAGTGAGTTTAGCGGAGGCACCGGAAAGCTGTTTTTT. Translating it yields CASSEFSGGTGKLFF.

A note on this clonotype: No DNA is shown, since the ends of the CDR3 on it are uncertain; the CDR3 is the one TCRdb lists. This chain links TRBV2 with TRBJ1-5; the D segment call TRBD1 is taken from the table without a DNA check. Germline V gene lookup returns CDR1 SNHLY and CDR2 FYNNEI. Counting both end residues, the CDR3 totals 24 amino acids. CDR3 loop: CASPNQTSLYFCASSWTDNQPQHF.